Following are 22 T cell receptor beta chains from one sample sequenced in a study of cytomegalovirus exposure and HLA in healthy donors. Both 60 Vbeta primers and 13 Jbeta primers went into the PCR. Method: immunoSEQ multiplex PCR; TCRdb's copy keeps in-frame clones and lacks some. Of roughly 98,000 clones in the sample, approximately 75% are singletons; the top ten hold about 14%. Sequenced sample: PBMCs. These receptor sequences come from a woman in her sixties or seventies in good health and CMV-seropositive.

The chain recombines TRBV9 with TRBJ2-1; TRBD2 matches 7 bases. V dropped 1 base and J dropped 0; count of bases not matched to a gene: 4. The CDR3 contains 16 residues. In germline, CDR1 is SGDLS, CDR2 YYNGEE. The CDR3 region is CASSVSGGSSYNEQFF. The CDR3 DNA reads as TGTGCCAGCAGCGTATCGGGCGGGAGCTCCTACAATGAGCAGTTCTTC.

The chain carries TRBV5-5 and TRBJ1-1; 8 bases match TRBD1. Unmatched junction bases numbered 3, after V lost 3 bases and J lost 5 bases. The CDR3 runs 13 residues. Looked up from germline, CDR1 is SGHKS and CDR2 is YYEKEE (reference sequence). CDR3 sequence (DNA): TGTGCCAGCAGCTCACAGGGGGGGACTGAAGCTTTCTTT. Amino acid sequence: CASSSQGGTEAFF.

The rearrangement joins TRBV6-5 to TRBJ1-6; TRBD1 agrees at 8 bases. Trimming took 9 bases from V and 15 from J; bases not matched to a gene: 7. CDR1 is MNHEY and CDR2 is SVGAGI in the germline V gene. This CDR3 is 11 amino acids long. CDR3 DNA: TGTGCCAGTTCCGGGACAGGTCTCCTCCACTTT. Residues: CASSGTGLLHF.

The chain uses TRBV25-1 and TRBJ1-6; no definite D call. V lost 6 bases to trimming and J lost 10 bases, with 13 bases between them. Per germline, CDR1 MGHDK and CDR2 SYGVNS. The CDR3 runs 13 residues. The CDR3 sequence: CASSRDSPSPLHF. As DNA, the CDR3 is TGTGCCAGCAGCCGGGATTCCCCCTCACCCCTCCACTTT.

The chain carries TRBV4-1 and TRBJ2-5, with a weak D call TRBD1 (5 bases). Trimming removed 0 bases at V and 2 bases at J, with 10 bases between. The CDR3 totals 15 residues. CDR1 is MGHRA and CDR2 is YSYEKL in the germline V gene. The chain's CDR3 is CASSQDLGPQETQYF. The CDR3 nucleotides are TGCGCCAGCAGCCAAGATCTGGGGCCACAAGAGACCCAGTACTTC.

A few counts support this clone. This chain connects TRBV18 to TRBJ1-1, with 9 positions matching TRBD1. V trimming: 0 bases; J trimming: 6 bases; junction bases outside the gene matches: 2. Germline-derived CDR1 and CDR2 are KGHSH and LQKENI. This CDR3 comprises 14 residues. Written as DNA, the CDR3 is TGTGCCAGCTCACCACCCGGACAGGGGCCTGAAGCTTTCTTT. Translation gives CASSPPGQGPEAFF.

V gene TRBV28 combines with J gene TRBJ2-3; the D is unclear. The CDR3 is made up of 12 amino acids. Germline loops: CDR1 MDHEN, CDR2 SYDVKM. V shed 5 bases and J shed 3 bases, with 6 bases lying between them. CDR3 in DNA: TGTGCCAGCAGTCTGAGTACAGATACGCAGTATTTT. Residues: CASSLSTDTQYF.

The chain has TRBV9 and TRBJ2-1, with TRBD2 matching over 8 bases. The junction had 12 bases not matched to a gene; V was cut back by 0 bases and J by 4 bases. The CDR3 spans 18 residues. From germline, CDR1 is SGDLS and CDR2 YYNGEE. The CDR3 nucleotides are TGTGCCAGCAGCGTAGGGGGTAGCGGGGAGGGGCATTACAATGAGCAGTTCTTC. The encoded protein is CASSVGGSGEGHYNEQFF.

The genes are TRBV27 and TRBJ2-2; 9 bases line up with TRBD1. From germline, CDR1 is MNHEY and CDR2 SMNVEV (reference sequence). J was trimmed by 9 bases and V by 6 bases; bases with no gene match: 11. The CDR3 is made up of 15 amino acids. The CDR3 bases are TGTGCCAGCAGCCAAGGGAACAGGGGGCTGCGGGAGCTGTTTTTT. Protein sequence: CASSQGNRGLRELFF.

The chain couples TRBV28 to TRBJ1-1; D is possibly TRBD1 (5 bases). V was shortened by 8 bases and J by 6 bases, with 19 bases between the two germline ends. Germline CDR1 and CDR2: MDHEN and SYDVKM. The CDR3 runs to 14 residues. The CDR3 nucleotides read TGTGCCAGCTATCCAGCTTCAGGGTGGGCTGAAGCTTTCTTT. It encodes CASYPASGWAEAFF.

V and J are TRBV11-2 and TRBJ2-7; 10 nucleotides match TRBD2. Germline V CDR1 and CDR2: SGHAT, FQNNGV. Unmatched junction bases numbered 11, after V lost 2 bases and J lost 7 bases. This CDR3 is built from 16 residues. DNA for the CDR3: TGTGCCAGCAGCTTAATCGGTCTAGCGGGAGCAGGAGAGCAGTACTTC. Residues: CASSLIGLAGAGEQYF.

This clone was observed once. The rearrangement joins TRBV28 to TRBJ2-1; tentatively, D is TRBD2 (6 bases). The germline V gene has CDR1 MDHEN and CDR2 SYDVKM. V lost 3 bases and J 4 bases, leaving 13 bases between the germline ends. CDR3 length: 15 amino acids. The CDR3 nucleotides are TGTGCCAGCAGTTTTACCAGCGGGCGGTACAATGAGCAGTTCTTC. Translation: CASSFTSGRYNEQFF. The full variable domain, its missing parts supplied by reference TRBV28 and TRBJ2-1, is DVKVTQSSRYLVKRTGEKVFLECVQDMDHENMFWYRQDPGLGLRLIYFSYDVKMKEKGDIPEGYSVSREKKERFSLILESASTNQTSMYLCASSFTSGRYNEQFFGPGTRLTVL.

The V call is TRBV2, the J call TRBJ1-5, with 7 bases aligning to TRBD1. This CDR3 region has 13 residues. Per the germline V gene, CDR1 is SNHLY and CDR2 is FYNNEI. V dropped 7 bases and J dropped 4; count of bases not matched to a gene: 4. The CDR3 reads CASNTGENQPQHF. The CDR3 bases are TGTGCCAGCAACACAGGGGAAAATCAGCCCCAGCATTTT.

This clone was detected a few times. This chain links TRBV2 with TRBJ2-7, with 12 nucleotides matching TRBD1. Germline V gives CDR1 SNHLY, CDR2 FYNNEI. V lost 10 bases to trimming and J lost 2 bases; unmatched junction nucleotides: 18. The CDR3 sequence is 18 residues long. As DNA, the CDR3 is TGTGCCATCGAACCGGGGACAGGGGGCGGGCTAGCCACCTACGAGCAGTACTTC. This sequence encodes CAIEPGTGGGLATYEQYF.

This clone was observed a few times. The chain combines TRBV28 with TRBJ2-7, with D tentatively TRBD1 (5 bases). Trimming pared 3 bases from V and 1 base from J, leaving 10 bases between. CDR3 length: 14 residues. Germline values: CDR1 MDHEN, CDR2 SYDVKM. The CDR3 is CASSFEQVSYEQYF. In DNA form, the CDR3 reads TGTGCCAGCAGTTTTGAACAGGTTTCCTACGAGCAGTACTTC.

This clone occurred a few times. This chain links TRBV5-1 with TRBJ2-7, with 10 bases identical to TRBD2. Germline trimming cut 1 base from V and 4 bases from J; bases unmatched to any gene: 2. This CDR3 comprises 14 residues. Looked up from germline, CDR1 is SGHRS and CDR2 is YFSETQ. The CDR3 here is CASSLPSGGYEQYF. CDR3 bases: TGCGCCAGCAGCTTGCCTAGCGGGGGTTACGAGCAGTACTTC.

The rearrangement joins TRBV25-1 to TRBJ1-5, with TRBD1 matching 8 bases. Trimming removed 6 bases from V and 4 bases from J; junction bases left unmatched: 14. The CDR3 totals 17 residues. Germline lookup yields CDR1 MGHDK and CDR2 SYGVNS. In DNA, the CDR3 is TGTGCCAGCAGCTCAGACCGGACAGGGATCGGGAATCAGCCCCAGCATTTT. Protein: CASSSDRTGIGNQPQHF.

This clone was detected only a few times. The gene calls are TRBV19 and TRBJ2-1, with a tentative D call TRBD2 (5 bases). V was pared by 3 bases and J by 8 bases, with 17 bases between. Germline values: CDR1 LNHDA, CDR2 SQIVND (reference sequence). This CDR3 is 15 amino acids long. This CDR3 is CASSMDPTGGDEQFF. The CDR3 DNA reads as TGTGCCAGTAGTATGGACCCTACCGGAGGCGATGAGCAGTTCTTC.

CDR3 sequence (DNA): TGTGCCAGCAGCCCAGGACAGGTCTCCTACGAGCAGTACTTC. Its protein is CASSPGQVSYEQYF. The gene calls are TRBV4-2 and TRBJ2-7; 7 positions agree with TRBD1. Germline V gene sequence: CDR1 LGHNA, CDR2 YNFKEQ. V trimming: 4 bases; J trimming: 0 bases; junction bases outside the gene matches: 3. This CDR3 comprises 14 residues.

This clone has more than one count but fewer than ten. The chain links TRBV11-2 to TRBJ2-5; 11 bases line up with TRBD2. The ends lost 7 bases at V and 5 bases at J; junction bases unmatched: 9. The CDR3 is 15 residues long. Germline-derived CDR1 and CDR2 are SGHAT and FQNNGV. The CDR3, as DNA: TGTGCCAGCACGCTAGCGGGGGGAGCTCGGGAGACCCAGTACTTC. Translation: CASTLAGGARETQYF. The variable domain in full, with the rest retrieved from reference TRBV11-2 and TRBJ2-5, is EAGVAQSPRYKIIEKRQSVAFWCNPISGHATLYWYQQILGQGPKLLIQFQNNGVVDDSQLPKDRFSAERLKGVDSTLKIQPAKLEDSAVYLCASTLAGGARETQYFGPGTRLLVL.

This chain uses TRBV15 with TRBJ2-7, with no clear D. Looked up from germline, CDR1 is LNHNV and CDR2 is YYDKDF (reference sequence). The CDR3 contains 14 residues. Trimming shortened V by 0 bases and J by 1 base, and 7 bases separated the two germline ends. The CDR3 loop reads CATSRDLASYEQYF. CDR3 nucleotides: TGTGCCACCAGCAGAGATCTGGCTTCCTACGAGCAGTACTTC.

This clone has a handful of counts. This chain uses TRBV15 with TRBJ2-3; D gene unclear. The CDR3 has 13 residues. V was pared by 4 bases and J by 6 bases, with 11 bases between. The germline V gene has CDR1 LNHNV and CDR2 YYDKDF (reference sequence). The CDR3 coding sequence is TGTGCCACCAGCAATTACGGTGGTGATACGCAGTATTTT. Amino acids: CATSNYGGDTQYF.